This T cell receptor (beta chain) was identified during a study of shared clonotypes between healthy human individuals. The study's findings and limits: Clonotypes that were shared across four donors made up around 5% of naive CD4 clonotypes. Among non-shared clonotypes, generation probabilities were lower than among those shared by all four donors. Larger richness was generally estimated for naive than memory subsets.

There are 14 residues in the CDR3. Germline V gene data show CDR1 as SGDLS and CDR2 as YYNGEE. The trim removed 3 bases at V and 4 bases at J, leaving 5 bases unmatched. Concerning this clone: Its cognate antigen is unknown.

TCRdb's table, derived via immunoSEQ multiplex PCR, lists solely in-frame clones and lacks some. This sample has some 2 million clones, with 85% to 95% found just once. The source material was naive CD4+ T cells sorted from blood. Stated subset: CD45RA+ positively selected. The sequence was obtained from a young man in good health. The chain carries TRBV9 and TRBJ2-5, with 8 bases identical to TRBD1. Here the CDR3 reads CASSARGLGETQYF. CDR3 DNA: TGTGCCAGCAGCGCCAGGGGGCTTGGAGAGACCCAGTACTTC.